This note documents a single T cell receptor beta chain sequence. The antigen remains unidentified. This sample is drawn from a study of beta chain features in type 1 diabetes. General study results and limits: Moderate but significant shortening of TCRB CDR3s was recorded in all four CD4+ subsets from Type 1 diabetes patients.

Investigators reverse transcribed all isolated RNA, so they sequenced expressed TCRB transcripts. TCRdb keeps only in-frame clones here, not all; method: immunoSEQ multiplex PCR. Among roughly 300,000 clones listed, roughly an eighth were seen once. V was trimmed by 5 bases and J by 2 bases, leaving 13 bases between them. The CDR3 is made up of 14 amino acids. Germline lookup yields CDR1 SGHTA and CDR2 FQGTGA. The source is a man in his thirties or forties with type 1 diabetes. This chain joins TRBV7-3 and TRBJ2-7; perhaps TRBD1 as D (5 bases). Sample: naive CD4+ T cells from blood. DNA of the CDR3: TGTGCCAGCAGCCCGGACACGCATGCCTACGAGCAGTACTTC. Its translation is CASSPDTHAYEQYF.